This entry lists 21 T cell receptor beta chains sequenced from one sample in a study of OX40 agonist ivuxolimab in advanced cancers. The method was the immunoSEQ multiplex PCR assay. What TCRdb holds here is the immuneACCESS table cut down to in-frame rearrangements. Part of the clones is not present; checked against another copy, under half of the missing clones reflect an unresolved V gene, and the others are unexplained. The sample data list 95,000 to 150,000 clones, and 90% to 95% of these were observed just once. The leading ten clones occupy less than 0.2% of the sample. Sequenced here: CD4+ or CD8+ T cells sorted from blood, sampled in a trial of the OX40 agonist ivuxolimab. These receptors all come from an adult with an advanced solid tumor such as melanoma, head and neck, liver or kidney cancer.

V usage is TRBV6-6 and J usage is TRBJ2-1; D might be TRBD2 (5 bases). Germline CDR1 and CDR2: MNHNY and SVGAGI (reference sequence). Deletions cut 3 bases from V and 0 bases from J, with 6 bases between. CDR3 length equals 14 residues. CDR3: CASSYRGSYNEQFF. Here the CDR3 DNA reads TGTGCCAGCAGTTATCGGGGCTCCTACAATGAGCAGTTCTTC.

The genes are TRBV30 and TRBJ1-5, with D possibly TRBD1 on 6 matching bases. The V end lost 2 bases, the J end lost 5 bases, and 10 bases lay between the germline ends. The CDR3 totals 13 residues. The V gene's germline CDR1 is GTSNPN and CDR2 SVGIG (reference sequence). The CDR3 is CAWSHREDQPQHF. CDR3 bases: TGTGCCTGGAGTCACAGGGAGGATCAGCCCCAGCATTTT.

This chain joins TRBV19 and TRBJ2-2; D possibly corresponds to TRBD2 (6 bases). This CDR3 is built from 16 residues. V was clipped by 6 bases and J by 6 bases, with 20 bases between them. Germline V gives CDR1 LNHDA, CDR2 SQIVND (reference sequence). The CDR3 loop is CASREFHGGGSGELFF. The DNA for the CDR3 is TGTGCCAGTAGAGAGTTTCACGGTGGGGGGTCCGGGGAGCTGTTTTTT.

The V gene is TRBV14, the J gene TRBJ1-6, with D possibly being TRBD1 (6 bases). Trimming removed 5 bases at V and 13 bases at J, with 21 bases between. From germline, CDR1 is SGHDN and CDR2 FVKESK. The CDR3 loop spans 15 amino acids. CDR3 region: CASSLYRTETQPLHF. The CDR3 DNA sequence: TGTGCCAGCAGCTTATATCGGACAGAGACACAGCCCCTCCACTTT.

J is TRBJ2-1 and V is TRBV7-9, with 9 bases lining up with TRBD2. The V gene's germline CDR1 is SEHNR and CDR2 FQNEAQ (reference sequence). The CDR3 covers 15 residues. The V segment lost 5 bases and the J segment 6 bases; nucleotides outside the gene matches: 8. The CDR3 loop is CASSTYQRGANEQFF. Written as DNA, the CDR3 is TGTGCCAGCAGCACATACCAGCGGGGGGCCAATGAGCAGTTCTTC.

The chain employs TRBV28 and TRBJ2-2; no firm D call. The V gene lost 7 bases and the J gene lost 2 bases, with 5 bases spanning the gap. Germline V gene lookup returns CDR1 MDHEN and CDR2 SYDVKM. The CDR3 is made up of 12 amino acids. CDR3 coding DNA: TGTGCCAGCACCGGTAACACCGGGGAGCTGTTTTTT. Residues: CASTGNTGELFF.

This clone was seen once. This rearrangement joins TRBV7-2 to TRBJ1-2, with D possibly matching TRBD1 (6 bases). The germline V gene encodes CDR1 SGHTA and CDR2 FQGNSA. The CDR3 contains 14 residues. The V gene lost 1 base and the J gene lost 2 bases, with 8 bases spanning the gap. The CDR3 here is CASSLGTGNYGYTF. CDR3 nucleotides: TGTGCCAGCAGCTTAGGTACAGGGAACTATGGCTACACCTTC.

The V and J genes are TRBV5-1 and TRBJ2-1; TRBD2 aligns across 8 bases. V dropped 2 bases and J dropped 0; count of bases not matched to a gene: 10. CDR1 is SGHRS, CDR2 YFSETQ, per germline. This CDR3 is 18 amino acids long. DNA of the CDR3: TGCGCCAGCAGCTTTCGCCTTCCCGGGACTAGCTCCTACAATGAGCAGTTCTTC. Translated, it gives CASSFRLPGTSSYNEQFF.

The rearrangement joins TRBV9 to TRBJ2-3; TRBD2 aligns across 8 bases. V trimming: 6 bases; J trimming: 5 bases; junction bases outside the gene matches: 14. The germline CDR1 and CDR2 sequences are SGDLS and YYNGEE. The CDR3 totals 16 residues. CDR3 in DNA: TGTGCCAGCACGAGAGCGGGGGTGAGCCCACGAGATACGCAGTATTTT. It is translated as CASTRAGVSPRDTQYF.

This clone has only a few counts. The chain combines TRBV28 with TRBJ1-1; D remains ambiguous. Germline CDR1 and CDR2: MDHEN and SYDVKM. This CDR3 region has 10 residues. The V and J ends lost 8 bases and 6 bases respectively, with 7 bases between them. This chain's CDR3 is CASGRSEAFF. In nucleotides, the CDR3 is TGTGCCAGCGGACGGTCTGAAGCTTTCTTT. Using reference TRBV28 and TRBJ1-1 for the parts outside the CDR3, the full variable domain is DVKVTQSSRYLVKRTGEKVFLECVQDMDHENMFWYRQDPGLGLRLIYFSYDVKMKEKGDIPEGYSVSREKKERFSLILESASTNQTSMYLCASGRSEAFFGQGTRLTVV.

The chain couples TRBV19 to TRBJ1-5, with D possibly matching TRBD1 (5 bases). CDR1 is LNHDA, CDR2 SQIVND, per germline (reference sequence). The CDR3 extends over 14 amino acids. V was clipped by 3 bases and J by 7 bases, with 13 bases between them. CDR3 DNA: TGTGCCAGTAGTATGGGGCAGGGAAAGCAGCCCCAGCATTTT. This encodes CASSMGQGKQPQHF. Variable domain in full (rest from reference TRBV19 and TRBJ1-5): DGGITQSPKYLFRKEGQNVTLSCEQNLNHDAMYWYRQDPGQGLRLIYYSQIVNDFQKGDIAEGYSVSREKKESFPLTVTSAQKNPTAFYLCASSMGQGKQPQHFGDGTRLSIL.

The chain combines TRBV18 with TRBJ1-2; TRBD1 matches 9 bases. Unmatched junction bases numbered 4, after V lost 6 bases and J lost 2 bases. Germline V gene sequence: CDR1 KGHSH, CDR2 LQKENI. The CDR3 sequence is 14 residues long. The chain's CDR3 is CASSPGQGNYGYTF. CDR3 in DNA: TGTGCCAGCTCGCCGGGACAGGGAAACTATGGCTACACCTTC.

The gene calls are TRBV5-1 and TRBJ1-4, with D tentatively TRBD1 (5 bases). The germline V gene encodes CDR1 SGHRS and CDR2 YFSETQ. The V and J ends lost 0 bases and 2 bases respectively, with 5 bases between them. This CDR3 contains 14 residues. The CDR3 nucleotides read TGCGCCAGCAGCTTGGGGGACACTAATGAAAAACTGTTTTTT. This sequence encodes CASSLGDTNEKLFF.

As DNA, the CDR3 is TGCAGTGCTAAAACGACGGGGGCCCAGTACTTC. It specifies CSAKTTGAQYF. V usage is TRBV20-1 and J usage is TRBJ2-5; D perhaps matches TRBD2 (6 bases). Trimming shortened V by 4 bases and J by 9 bases, and 12 bases separated the two germline ends. Per germline, CDR1 DFQATT and CDR2 SNEGSKA (reference sequence). There are 11 residues in the CDR3.

The rearrangement uses TRBV21-1 and TRBJ1-3. TRBV21-1 is termed a pseudogene. The CDR3 covers 13 residues. Here the CDR3 reads CASTINNGNTIYF. The CDR3 DNA follows: TGTGCCAGCACCATCAATAACGGAAACACCATATATTTT.

In this sample, this clone turned up once. V and J are TRBV10-3 and TRBJ2-7; 7 bases agree with TRBD1. Trimming at V came to 6 bases and at J to 5 bases, leaving 10 bases not matched to a gene. Germline lookup yields CDR1 ENHRY and CDR2 SYGVKD. The CDR3 contains 14 residues. The CDR3 protein is CAISPAQGDDEQYF. The DNA of the CDR3 is TGTGCCATCAGCCCCGCTCAGGGGGATGACGAGCAGTACTTC.

This clone was observed a handful of times. The chain joins TRBV29-1 to TRBJ2-5; the match to TRBD2 covers 9 bases. The CDR3 loop spans 16 amino acids. Trimming cost V 2 bases and J 1 base; bases outside gene matches: 8. Looked up from germline, CDR1 is SQVTM and CDR2 is ANQGSEA. CDR3 protein: CSVERVAGVTQETQYF. DNA for the CDR3: TGCAGCGTTGAAAGGGTAGCGGGAGTTACCCAAGAGACCCAGTACTTC. Full variable domain (rest looked up from reference TRBV29-1 and TRBJ2-5): SAVISQKPSRDICQRGTSLTIQCQVDSQVTMMFWYRQQPGQSLTLIATANQGSEATYESGFVIDKFPISRPNLTFSTLTVSNMSPEDSSIYLCSVERVAGVTQETQYFGPGTRLLVL.

The chain has TRBV7-9 and TRBJ2-5; no firm D call. Germline CDR1 and CDR2: SEHNR and FQNEAQ (reference sequence). Trimming removed 5 bases from V and 2 bases from J, with 12 bases in between. The CDR3 is made up of 14 amino acids. CDR3: CASSRVRAQETQYF. CDR3 DNA: TGTGCCAGCAGCCGAGTCCGGGCGCAAGAGACCCAGTACTTC.

The rearrangement uses TRBV7-3 and TRBJ1-1, with 7 bases matching TRBD1. The junction had 5 bases not matched to a gene; V was cut back by 5 bases and J by 5 bases. Looked up from germline, CDR1 is SGHTA and CDR2 is FQGTGA. The CDR3 runs to 13 residues. The CDR3: CASSLGQETEAFF. The CDR3 bases are TGTGCCAGCAGCCTAGGACAGGAGACTGAAGCTTTCTTT.

This sequence joins TRBV30 and TRBJ1-2; D perhaps matches TRBD1 (6 bases). The V gene lost 6 bases and the J gene lost 3 bases, with 29 bases spanning the gap. This CDR3 region has 18 residues. Germline assignment: CDR1 GTSNPN and CDR2 SVGIG (reference sequence). The CDR3 protein is CACPRHPGSGGGDYGYTF. The CDR3 nucleotides are TGTGCCTGCCCCCGGCATCCCGGGAGTGGAGGGGGTGACTATGGCTACACCTTC.

This chain uses TRBV7-2 with TRBJ2-1; D perhaps matches TRBD1 (5 bases). V was clipped by 6 bases and J by 0 bases, with 15 bases between them. Germline CDR1 reads SGHTA; CDR2 reads FQGNSA. CDR3 size: 16 residues. The CDR3 reads CASSSRVISSYNEQFF. CDR3 in DNA: TGTGCCAGCAGTTCCAGGGTTATAAGCTCCTACAATGAGCAGTTCTTC. Full variable domain (missing parts from reference TRBV7-2 and TRBJ2-1): GAGVSQSPSNKVTEKGKDVELRCDPISGHTALYWYRQSLGQGLEFLIYFQGNSAPDKSGLPSDRFSAERTGGSVSTLTIQRTQQEDSAVYLCASSSRVISSYNEQFFGPGTRLTVL.